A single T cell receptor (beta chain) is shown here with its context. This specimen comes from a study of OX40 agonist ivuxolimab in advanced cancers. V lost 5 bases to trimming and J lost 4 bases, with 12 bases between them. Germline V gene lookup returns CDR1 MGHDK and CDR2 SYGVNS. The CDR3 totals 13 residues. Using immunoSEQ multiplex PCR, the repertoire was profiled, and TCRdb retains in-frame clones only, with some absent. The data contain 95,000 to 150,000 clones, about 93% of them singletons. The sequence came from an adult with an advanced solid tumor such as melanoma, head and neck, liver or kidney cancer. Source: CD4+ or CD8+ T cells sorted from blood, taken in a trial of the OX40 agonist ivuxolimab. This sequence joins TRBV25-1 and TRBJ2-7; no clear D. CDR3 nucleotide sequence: TGTGCCAGCAGTAACAGCCAGGCTTACGAGCAGTACTTC. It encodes CASSNSQAYEQYF.